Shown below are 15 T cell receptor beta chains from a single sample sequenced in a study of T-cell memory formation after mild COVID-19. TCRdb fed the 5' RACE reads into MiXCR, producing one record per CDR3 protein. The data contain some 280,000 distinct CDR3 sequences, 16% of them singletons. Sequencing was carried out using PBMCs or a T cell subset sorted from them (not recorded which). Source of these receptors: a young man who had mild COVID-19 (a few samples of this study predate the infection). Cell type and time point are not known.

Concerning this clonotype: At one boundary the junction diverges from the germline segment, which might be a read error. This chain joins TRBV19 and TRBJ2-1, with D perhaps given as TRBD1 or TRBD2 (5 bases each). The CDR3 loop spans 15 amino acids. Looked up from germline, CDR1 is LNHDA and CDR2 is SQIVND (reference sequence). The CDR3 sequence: CDSSIGGGSYNEQFF. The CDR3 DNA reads TGTGACAGTAGTATTGGGGGTGGGTCCTACAATGAGCAGTTCTTC.

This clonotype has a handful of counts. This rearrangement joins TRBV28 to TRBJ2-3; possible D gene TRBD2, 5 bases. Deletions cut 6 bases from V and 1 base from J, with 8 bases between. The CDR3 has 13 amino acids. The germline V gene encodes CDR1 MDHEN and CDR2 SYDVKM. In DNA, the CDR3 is TGTGCCAGCAGGGGTAGCGGCACAGATACGCAGTATTTT. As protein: CASRGSGTDTQYF.

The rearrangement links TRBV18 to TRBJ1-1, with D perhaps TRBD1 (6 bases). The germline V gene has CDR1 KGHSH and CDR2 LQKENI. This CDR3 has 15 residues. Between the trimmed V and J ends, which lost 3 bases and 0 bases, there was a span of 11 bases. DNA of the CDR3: TGTGCCAGCTCACCCAACACAGGGTTGAACACTGAAGCTTTCTTT. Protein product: CASSPNTGLNTEAFF.

In DNA, the CDR3 is TGCGCCAGCAGTGAGGTCCAGGGGGTCCGCAATGAGCAGTTCTTC. Amino acid sequence: CASSEVQGVRNEQFF. The chain has TRBV10-2 and TRBJ2-1; 7 bases fit TRBD1. The CDR3 has 15 amino acids. Germline values: CDR1 WSHSY, CDR2 SAAADI. Trimming took 2 bases from V and 6 from J; bases not matched to a gene: 7.

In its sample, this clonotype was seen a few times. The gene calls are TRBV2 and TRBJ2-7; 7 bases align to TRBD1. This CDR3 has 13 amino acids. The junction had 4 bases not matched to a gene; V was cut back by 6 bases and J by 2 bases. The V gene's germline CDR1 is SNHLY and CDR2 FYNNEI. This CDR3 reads CASSRDRAYEQYV. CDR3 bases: TGTGCCAGCAGCCGAGACAGGGCCTACGAGCAGTACGTC.

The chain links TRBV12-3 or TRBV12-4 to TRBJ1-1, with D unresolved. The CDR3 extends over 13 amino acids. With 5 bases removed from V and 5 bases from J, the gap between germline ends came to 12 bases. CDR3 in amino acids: CASSPLTGTEAFF. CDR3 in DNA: TGTGCCAGCAGTCCGCTTACCGGAACTGAAGCTTTCTTT.

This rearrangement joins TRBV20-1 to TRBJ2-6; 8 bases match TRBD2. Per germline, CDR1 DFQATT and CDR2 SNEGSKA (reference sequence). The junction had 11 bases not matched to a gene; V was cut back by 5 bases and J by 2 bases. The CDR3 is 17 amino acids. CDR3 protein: CSALAAGGATGANVLTF. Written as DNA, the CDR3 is TGCAGTGCTCTCGCGGCCGGGGGGGCAACTGGGGCCAACGTCCTGACTTTC.

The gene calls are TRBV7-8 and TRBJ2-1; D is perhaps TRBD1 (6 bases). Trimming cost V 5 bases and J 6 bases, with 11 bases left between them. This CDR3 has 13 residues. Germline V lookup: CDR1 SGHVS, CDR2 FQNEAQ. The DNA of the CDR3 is TGTGCCAGCAGCGTGGACAGCTTCAATGAGCAGTTCTTC. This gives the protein CASSVDSFNEQFF.

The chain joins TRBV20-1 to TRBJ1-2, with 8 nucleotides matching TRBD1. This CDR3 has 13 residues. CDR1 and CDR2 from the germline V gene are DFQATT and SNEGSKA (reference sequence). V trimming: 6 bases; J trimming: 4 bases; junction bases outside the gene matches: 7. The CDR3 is CSAEHRGVYGYTF. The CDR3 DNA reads TGCAGTGCGGAACACAGGGGGGTCTATGGCTACACCTTC.

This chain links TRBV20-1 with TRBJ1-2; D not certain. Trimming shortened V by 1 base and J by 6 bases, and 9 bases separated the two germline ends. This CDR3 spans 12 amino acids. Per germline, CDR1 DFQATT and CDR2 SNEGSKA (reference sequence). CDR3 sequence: CSARVRADGYTF. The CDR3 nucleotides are TGCAGTGCTAGAGTGCGGGCAGATGGCTACACCTTC.

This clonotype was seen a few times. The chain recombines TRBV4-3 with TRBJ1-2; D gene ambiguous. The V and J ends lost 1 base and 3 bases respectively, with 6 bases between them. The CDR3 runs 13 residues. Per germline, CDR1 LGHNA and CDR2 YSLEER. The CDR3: CASSQALYYGYTF. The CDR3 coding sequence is TGCGCCAGCAGCCAAGCCCTGTACTATGGCTACACCTTC.

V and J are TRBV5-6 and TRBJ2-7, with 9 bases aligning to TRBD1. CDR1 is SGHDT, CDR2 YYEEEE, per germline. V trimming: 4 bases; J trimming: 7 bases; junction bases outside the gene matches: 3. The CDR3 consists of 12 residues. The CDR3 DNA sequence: TGTGCCAGCAGCCTGACAGGGGGGGAGCAGTACGTC. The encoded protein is CASSLTGGEQYV.

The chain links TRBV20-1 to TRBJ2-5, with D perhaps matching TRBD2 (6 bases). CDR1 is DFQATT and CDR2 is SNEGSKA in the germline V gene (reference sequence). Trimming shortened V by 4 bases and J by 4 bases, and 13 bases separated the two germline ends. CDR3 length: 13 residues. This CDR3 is CSAKGSGSETQYF. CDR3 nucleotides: TGCAGTGCTAAGGGGAGCGGGTCAGAGACCCAGTACTTC.

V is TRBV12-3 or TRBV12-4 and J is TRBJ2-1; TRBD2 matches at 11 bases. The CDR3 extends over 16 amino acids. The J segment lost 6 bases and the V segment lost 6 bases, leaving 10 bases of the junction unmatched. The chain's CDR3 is CASSPGTSGGGNEQFF. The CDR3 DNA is TGTGCCAGCAGCCCCGGAACTAGCGGGGGAGGCAATGAGCAGTTCTTC.

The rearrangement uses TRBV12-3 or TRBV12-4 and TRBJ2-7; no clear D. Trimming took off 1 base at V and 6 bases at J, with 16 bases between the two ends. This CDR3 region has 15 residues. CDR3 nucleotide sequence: TGTGCCAGCAGTTTAGTAACTGCGCCCTATTCCGAGCAGTACTTC. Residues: CASSLVTAPYSEQYF.